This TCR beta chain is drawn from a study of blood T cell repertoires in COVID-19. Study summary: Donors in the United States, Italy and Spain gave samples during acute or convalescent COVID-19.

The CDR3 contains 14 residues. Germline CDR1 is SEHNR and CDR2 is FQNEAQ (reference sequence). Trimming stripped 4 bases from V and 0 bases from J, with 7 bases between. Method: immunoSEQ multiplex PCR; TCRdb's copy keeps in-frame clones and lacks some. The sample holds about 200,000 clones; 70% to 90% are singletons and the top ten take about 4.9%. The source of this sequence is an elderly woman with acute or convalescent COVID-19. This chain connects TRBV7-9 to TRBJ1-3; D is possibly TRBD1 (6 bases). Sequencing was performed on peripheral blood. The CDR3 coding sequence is TGTGCCAGCAGCTCGGACAGCTCTGGAAACACCATATATTTT. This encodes CASSSDSSGNTIYF.